This T cell receptor (beta chain) was obtained from a study of tumor-infiltrating lymphocytes in primary liver carcinoma. The wider study: Sequencing of the samples generated roughly 3.5 to 7.5 million productive TCRbeta reads, with similar yields across tissue types.

Points on this clonotype: A much larger clone is a single base away; this may be a read error.

The study co-extracted DNA and RNA from 20-30 mg of unsorted bulk tissue. This CDR3 has 13 residues. Germline values: CDR1 MNHEY, CDR2 SVGEGT. V lost 9 bases to trimming and J lost 6 bases; unmatched junction nucleotides: 8. Making TCR beta cDNA involved roughly 500 ng total RNA and a constant-region primer. Sequencing libraries for TCR beta derived from three nested multiplex PCR rounds that used slightly modified ARM-PCR. With TRBV1-TRBV30 forward primers and a C-beta reverse primer, the first two PCR rounds were run for around 10 cycles each. MiXCR was run by TCRdb on the multiplex PCR reads, yielding one entry per CDR3 protein. The sample lists about 100,000 distinct CDR3 sequences, 55% to 70% occurring once.

V gene TRBV6-2 or TRBV6-3 combines with J gene TRBJ2-7, with 10 bases lining up with TRBD1. The sequence was obtained from a woman aged 60-70 years with primary liver carcinoma and hepatitis B virus infection. What was sequenced was liver tumor tissue from sampling region 5. Subset noted: tumor region T5, tumor centre. This CDR3 is CARTRQGAGEQYF. CDR3 sequence (DNA): TGTGCCAGAACACGACAGGGGGCTGGCGAGCAGTACTTC.